Each of the 9 T cell receptor beta chains below was sequenced from the same sample in a study of blood T cells in healthy people across ages. PCR was performed a second time for 7 to 11 cycles using a sample-barcoded 5' primer and a J-beta primer mix. TCRdb reprocessed the 5' RACE reads via MiXCR and lists one record per CDR3 protein. Among 1.5 million to 2 million distinct CDR3 sequences listed, approximately 30% were seen once. Material for sequencing was blood. The receptors come from a woman aged 25-40 years in good health.

The J gene is TRBJ2-1, the V gene TRBV7-9; possibly TRBD2 for D (6 bases). CDR3 size: 12 residues. V lost 6 bases and J 9 bases, leaving 12 bases between the germline ends. Per the germline V gene, CDR1 is SEHNR and CDR2 is FQNEAQ (reference sequence). The DNA of the CDR3 is TGTGCCAGCAGAAAACTAGCCGGTGAGCAGTTCTTC. Its protein is CASRKLAGEQFF.

The chain is built from TRBV29-1 and TRBJ1-1; D gene unclear. CDR1 SQVTM and CDR2 ANQGSEA come from the germline V gene. There are 13 residues in the CDR3. V was clipped by 7 bases and J by 4 bases, with 16 bases between them. The CDR3 here is CSALMTFFTEAFF. As DNA, the CDR3 is TGCAGCGCCCTGATGACATTTTTCACTGAAGCTTTCTTT.

This clonotype was recorded at least ten times. Germline is not matched at one junction end, which may reflect a read error. This chain links TRBV7-2 with TRBJ1-4; no reliable D call. Germline CDR1 and CDR2: SGHTA and FQGNSA. The CDR3 length is 13 residues. The CDR3 DNA sequence: TGCGCCAGCAGCTTGGGTACGGATGAAAAACTGTTTTTT. Translating it yields CASSLGTDEKLFF.

This chain connects TRBV28 to TRBJ2-3; 11 bases are shared with TRBD2. Germline-derived CDR1 and CDR2 are MDHEN and SYDVKM. V lost 2 bases and J lost 5; bases outside the gene matches: 9. The CDR3 consists of 17 residues. CDR3 protein: CASSLLAGGPTVDTQYF. In DNA form, the CDR3 reads TGTGCCAGCAGTTTACTAGCGGGAGGCCCCACGGTAGATACGCAGTATTTT.

In its sample, this clonotype was seen a few times. The chain employs TRBV5-1 and TRBJ1-1, with D perhaps TRBD1 (5 bases). The length of the CDR3 is 15 residues. Trimming stripped 0 bases from V and 1 base from J, with 10 bases between. Germline-derived CDR1 and CDR2 are SGHRS and YFSETQ. Written as DNA, the CDR3 is TGCGCCAGCAGCTTGGGGGGCAGTCGGAACACTGAAGCTTTCTTT. This sequence encodes CASSLGGSRNTEAFF.

This clonotype turned up a few times. CDR3 coding DNA: TGCGCCAGCAGCCAAGATCTTACTGGAAACACCATATATTTT. Residues: CASSQDLTGNTIYF. The V and J genes are TRBV4-3 and TRBJ1-3; D is unresolved. Germline loops: CDR1 LGHNA, CDR2 YSLEER. The CDR3 spans 14 residues. V lost 0 bases and J lost 2, with 5 bases in between.

This clonotype was observed a single time. V and J are TRBV7-2 and TRBJ2-1, with TRBD2 matching over 7 bases. The DNA end lines up better with TRBJ2-7; the J call may be wrong. CDR1 and CDR2 from the germline V gene are SGHTA and FQGNSA. CDR3 length: 14 residues. In DNA, the CDR3 is TGTGCCAGCAGCTTACTAGCGGCTACAAATGAGCAGTACTTC. Translation gives CASSLLAATNEQYF.

This clonotype has at least ten counts. The rearrangement links TRBV10-3 to TRBJ2-7; no clear D gene. V was clipped by 5 bases and J by 5 bases, with 10 bases between them. Per germline, CDR1 ENHRY and CDR2 SYGVKD. The CDR3 runs 12 residues. CDR3 in amino acids: CAISNVGDEQYF. The CDR3 nucleotides are TGTGCCATCAGTAATGTTGGTGACGAGCAGTACTTC.

With respect to this clonotype: One base away lies a much larger clone, so this may be a sequencing read error. CDR3 DNA: TGCAGGGCTGCGGGGGTCCCGAATGAGCAGTTCTTC. Its translation is CRAAGVPNEQFF. V and J are TRBV20-1 and TRBJ2-1, with TRBD2 matching 7 bases. The CDR3 has 12 amino acids. The germline V gene has CDR1 DFQATT and CDR2 SNEGSKA (reference sequence).